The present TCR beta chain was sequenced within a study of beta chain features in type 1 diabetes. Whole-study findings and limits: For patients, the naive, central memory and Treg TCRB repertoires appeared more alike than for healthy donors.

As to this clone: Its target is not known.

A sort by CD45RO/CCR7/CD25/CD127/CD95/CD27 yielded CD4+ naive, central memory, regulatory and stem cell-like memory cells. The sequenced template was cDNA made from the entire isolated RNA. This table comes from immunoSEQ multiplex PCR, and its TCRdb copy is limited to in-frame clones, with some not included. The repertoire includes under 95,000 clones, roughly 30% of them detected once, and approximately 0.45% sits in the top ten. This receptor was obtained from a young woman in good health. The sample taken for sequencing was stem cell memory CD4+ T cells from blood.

CDR3 sequence: CASSEGGVIEAFF. The CDR3 nucleotides read TGCGCCAGCAGCGAAGGGGGCGTGATTGAAGCTTTCTTT. The rearrangement uses TRBV5-1 and TRBJ1-1; 7 bases agree with TRBD1. CDR1 and CDR2 (germline): SGHRS, YFSETQ. V gave up 4 bases and J gave up 7 bases; unmatched junction bases: 7. This CDR3 has 13 residues. Full variable domain (missing parts from reference TRBV5-1 and TRBJ1-1): KAGVTQTPRYLIKTRGQQVTLSCSPISGHRSVSWYQQTPGQGLQFLFEYFSETQRNKGNFPGRFSGRQFSNSRSEMNVSTLELGDSALYLCASSEGGVIEAFFGQGTRLTVV.